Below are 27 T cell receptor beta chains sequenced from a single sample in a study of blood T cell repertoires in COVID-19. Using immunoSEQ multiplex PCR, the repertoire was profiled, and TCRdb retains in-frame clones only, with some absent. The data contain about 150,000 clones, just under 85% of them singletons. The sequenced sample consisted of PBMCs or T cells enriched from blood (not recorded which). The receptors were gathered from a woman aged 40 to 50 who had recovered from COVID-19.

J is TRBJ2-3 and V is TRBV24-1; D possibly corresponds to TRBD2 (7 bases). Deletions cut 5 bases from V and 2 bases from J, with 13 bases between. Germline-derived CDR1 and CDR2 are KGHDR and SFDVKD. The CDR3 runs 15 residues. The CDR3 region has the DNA TGTGCCACCAGTGGGGGCGCGGGGGCCACAGATACGCAGTATTTT. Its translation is CATSGGAGATDTQYF.

DNA of the CDR3: TGCAGCGTTGAAAGGACAGGGGGAGGCACTGAAGCTTTCTTT. Its protein product is CSVERTGGGTEAFF. This rearrangement joins TRBV29-1 to TRBJ1-1; 10 nucleotides line up with TRBD1. The CDR3 spans 14 residues. With V trimmed by 2 bases and J by 4 bases, 4 bases remained unmatched. Germline CDR1 and CDR2: SQVTM and ANQGSEA.

CDR3 DNA: TGTGCCAGCAGCCAAGGAAGCGCCTCCTACAATGAGCAGTTCTTC. It is translated as CASSQGSASYNEQFF. This chain links TRBV7-8 with TRBJ2-1; D unclear. The CDR3 is 15 residues long. V gave up 5 bases and J gave up 0 bases, with 11 bases separating them. Germline V gene data show CDR1 as SGHVS and CDR2 as FQNEAQ.

The chain's CDR3 is CASSRDRVFSPLHF. The DNA of the CDR3 is TGTGCCAGCAGTCGGGACAGAGTATTTTCACCCCTCCACTTT. V gene TRBV6-5 combines with J gene TRBJ1-6; TRBD1 matches 7 bases. The ends lost 5 bases at V and 9 bases at J; junction bases unmatched: 7. The CDR3 runs to 14 residues. Per germline, CDR1 MNHEY and CDR2 SVGAGI.

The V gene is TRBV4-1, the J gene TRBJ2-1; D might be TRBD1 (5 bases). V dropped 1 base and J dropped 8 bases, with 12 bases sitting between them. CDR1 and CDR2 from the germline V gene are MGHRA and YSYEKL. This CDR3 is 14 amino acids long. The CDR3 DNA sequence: TGCGCCAGCAGCCAAGTCCCCCTGGGGCATGAGCAGTTCTTC. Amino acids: CASSQVPLGHEQFF.

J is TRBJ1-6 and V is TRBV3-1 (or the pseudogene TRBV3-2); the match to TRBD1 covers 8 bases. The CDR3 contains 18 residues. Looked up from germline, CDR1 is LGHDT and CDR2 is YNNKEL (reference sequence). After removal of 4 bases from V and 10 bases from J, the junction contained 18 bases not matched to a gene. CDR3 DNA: TGTGCCAGCAGCCCAGATTTGTCTTACCAGGGGGCTGGGTCACCCCTCCACTTT. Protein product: CASSPDLSYQGAGSPLHF.

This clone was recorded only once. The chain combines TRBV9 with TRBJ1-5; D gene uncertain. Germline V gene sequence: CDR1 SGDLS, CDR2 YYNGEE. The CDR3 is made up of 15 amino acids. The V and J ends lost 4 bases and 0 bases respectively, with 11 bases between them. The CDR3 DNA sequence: TGTGCCAGCAGCCAGAAAAGGAGTAGCAATCAGCCCCAGCATTTT. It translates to CASSQKRSSNQPQHF.

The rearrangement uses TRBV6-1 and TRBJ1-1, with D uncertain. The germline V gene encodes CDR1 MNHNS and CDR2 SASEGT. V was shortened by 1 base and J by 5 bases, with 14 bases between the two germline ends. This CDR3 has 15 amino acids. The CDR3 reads CASSEGQARRTEAFF. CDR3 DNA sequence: TGTGCCAGCAGTGAAGGGCAGGCTCGAAGGACTGAAGCTTTCTTT.

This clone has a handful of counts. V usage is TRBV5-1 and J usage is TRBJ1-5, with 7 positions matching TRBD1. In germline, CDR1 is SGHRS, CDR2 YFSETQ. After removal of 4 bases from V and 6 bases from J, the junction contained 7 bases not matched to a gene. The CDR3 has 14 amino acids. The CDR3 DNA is TGCGCCAGCAGCCCTACAGGGGTAAGTCAGCCCCAGCATTTT. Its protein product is CASSPTGVSQPQHF.

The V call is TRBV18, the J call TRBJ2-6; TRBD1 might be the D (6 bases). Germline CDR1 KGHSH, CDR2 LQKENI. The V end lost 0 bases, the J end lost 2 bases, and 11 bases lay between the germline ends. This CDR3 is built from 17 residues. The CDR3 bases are TGTGCCAGCTCACCACCAGGACAGCTGGCTGGGGCCAACGTCCTGACTTTC. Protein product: CASSPPGQLAGANVLTF. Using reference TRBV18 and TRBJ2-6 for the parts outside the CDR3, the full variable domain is NAGVMQNPRHLVRRRGQEARLRCSPMKGHSHVYWYRQLPEEGLKFMVYLQKENIIDESGMPKERFSAEFPKEGPSILRIQQVVRGDSAAYFCASSPPGQLAGANVLTFGAGSRLTVL.

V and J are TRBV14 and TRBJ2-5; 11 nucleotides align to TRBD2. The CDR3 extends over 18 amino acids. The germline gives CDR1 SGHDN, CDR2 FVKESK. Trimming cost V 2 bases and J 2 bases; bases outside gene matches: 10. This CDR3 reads CASSQSLAGGYLQETQYF. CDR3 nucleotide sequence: TGTGCCAGCAGCCAAAGCCTAGCGGGAGGATATTTACAAGAGACCCAGTACTTC.

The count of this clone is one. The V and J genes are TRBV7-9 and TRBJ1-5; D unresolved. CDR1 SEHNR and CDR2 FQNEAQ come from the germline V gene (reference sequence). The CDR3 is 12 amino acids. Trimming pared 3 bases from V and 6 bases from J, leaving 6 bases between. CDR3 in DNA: TGTGCCAGCAGCTTTTACGGTCAGCCCCAGCATTTT. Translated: CASSFYGQPQHF.

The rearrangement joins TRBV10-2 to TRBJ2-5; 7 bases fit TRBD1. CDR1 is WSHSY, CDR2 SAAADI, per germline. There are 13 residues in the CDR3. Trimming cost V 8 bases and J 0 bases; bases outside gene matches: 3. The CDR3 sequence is CASGQENQETQYF. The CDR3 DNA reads TGCGCCAGCGGACAGGAGAACCAAGAGACCCAGTACTTC.

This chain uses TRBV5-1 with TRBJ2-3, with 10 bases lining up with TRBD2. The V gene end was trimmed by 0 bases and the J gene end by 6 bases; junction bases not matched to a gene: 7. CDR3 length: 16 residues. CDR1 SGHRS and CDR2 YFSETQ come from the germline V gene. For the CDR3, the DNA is TGCGCCAGCAGCTTGGGAGCTAGCGGGGGAGGTGATACGCAGTATTTT. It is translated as CASSLGASGGGDTQYF. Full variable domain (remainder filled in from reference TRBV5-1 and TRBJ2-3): KAGVTQTPRYLIKTRGQQVTLSCSPISGHRSVSWYQQTPGQGLQFLFEYFSETQRNKGNFPGRFSGRQFSNSRSEMNVSTLELGDSALYLCASSLGASGGGDTQYFGPGTRLTVL.

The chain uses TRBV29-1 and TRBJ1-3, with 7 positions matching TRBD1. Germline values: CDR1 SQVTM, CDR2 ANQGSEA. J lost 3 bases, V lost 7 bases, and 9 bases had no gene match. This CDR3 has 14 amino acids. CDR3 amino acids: CSAVTGSGGNTIYF. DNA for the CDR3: TGCAGCGCCGTGACAGGGAGCGGTGGAAACACCATATATTTT.

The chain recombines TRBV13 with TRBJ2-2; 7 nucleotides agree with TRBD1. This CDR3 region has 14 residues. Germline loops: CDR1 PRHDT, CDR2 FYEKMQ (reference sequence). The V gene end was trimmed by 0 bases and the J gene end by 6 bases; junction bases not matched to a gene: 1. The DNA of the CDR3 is TGTGCCAGCAGCTTAGGGCAGGGGGCCGGGGAGCTGTTTTTT. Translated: CASSLGQGAGELFF.

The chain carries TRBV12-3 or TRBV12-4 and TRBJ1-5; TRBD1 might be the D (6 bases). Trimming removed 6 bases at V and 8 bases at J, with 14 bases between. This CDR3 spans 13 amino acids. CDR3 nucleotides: TGTGCCAGCAGCAGAGACAGGAATAAGCCCCAGCATTTT. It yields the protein CASSRDRNKPQHF.

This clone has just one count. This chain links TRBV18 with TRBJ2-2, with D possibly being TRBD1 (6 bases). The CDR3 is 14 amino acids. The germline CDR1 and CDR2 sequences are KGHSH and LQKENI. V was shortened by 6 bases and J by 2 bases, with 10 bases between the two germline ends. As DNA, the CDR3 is TGTGCCAGCTCTACGGACAGAAACACCGGGGAGCTGTTTTTT. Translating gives CASSTDRNTGELFF.

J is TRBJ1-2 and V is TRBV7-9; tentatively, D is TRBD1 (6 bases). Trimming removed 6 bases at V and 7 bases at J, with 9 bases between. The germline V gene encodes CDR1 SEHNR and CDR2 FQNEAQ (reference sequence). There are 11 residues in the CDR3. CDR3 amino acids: CASRRGGGYTF. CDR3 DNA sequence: TGTGCCAGCAGGCGAGGGGGTGGCTACACCTTC. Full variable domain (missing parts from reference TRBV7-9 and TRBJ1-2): DTGVSQNPRHKITKRGQNVTFRCDPISEHNRLYWYRQTLGQGPEFLTYFQNEAQLEKSRLLSDRFSAERPKGSFSTLEIQRTEQGDSAMYLCASRRGGGYTFGSGTRLTVV.

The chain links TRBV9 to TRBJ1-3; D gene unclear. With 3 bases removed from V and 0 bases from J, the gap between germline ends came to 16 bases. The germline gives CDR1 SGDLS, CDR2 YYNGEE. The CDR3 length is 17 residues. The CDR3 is CASSEPRGASSGNTIYF. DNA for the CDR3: TGTGCCAGCAGCGAGCCCCGGGGTGCGAGCTCTGGAAACACCATATATTTT. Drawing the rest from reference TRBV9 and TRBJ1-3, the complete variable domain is DSGVTQTPKHLITATGQRVTLRCSPRSGDLSVYWYQQSLDQGLQFLIQYYNGEERAKGNILERFSAQQFPDLHSELNLSSLELGDSALYFCASSEPRGASSGNTIYFGEGSWLTVV.

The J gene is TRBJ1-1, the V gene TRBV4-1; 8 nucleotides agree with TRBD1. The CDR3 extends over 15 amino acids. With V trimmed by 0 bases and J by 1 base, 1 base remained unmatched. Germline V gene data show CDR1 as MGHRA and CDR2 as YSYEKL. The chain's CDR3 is CASSQDDRGNTEAFF. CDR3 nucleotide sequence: TGCGCCAGCAGCCAAGACGACAGGGGGAACACTGAAGCTTTCTTT.

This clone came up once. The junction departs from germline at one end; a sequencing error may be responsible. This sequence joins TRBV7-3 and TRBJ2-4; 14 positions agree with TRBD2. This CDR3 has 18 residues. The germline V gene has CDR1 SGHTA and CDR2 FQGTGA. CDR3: CASSLTGTSGSSKNIQYF. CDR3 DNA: TGTGCCAGCAGCCTAACCGGGACTAGCGGGAGCTCGAAAAACATTCAGTACTTC.

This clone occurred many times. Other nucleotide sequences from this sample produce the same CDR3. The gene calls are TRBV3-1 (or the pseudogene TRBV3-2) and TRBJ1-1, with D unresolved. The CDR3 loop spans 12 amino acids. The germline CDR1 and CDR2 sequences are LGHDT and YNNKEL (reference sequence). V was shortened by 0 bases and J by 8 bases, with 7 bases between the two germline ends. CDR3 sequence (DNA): TGTGCCAGCAGCCAAGATTCGGGAGAAGCTTTCTTT. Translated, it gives CASSQDSGEAFF.

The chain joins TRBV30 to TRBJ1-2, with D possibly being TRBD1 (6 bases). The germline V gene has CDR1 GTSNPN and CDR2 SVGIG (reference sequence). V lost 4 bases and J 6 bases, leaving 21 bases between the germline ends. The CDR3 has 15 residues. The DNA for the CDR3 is TGTGCCTGGACACCTTTCGGGGGGGCAAGGAATGGCTACACCTTC. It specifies CAWTPFGGARNGYTF.

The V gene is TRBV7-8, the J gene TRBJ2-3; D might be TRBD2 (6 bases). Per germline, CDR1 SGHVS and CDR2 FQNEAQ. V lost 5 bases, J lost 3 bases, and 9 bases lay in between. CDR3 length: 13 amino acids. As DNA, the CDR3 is TGTGCCAGCAGCCCCGGGGGAACAGATACGCAGTATTTT. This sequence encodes CASSPGGTDTQYF. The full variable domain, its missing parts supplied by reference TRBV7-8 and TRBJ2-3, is GAGVSQSPRYKVAKRGQDVALRCDPISGHVSLFWYQQALGQGPEFLTYFQNEAQLDKSGLPSDRFFAERPEGSVSTLKIQRTQQEDSAVYLCASSPGGTDTQYFGPGTRLTVL.

The DNA for the CDR3 is TGCGCCAGCAGCGAAGCAGACACTGAAGCTTTCTTT. Translated: CASSEADTEAFF. The chain links TRBV4-1 to TRBJ1-1; D is uncertain. The germline CDR1 and CDR2 sequences are MGHRA and YSYEKL. The length of the CDR3 is 12 residues. The ends were cut back, 5 bases at V and 3 bases at J, with 7 bases in the middle.

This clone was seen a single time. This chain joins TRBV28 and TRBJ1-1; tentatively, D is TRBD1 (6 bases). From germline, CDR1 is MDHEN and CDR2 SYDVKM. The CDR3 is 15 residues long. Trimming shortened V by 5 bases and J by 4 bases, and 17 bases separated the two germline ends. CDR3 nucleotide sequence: TGTGCCAGCAGTACCAGGGGAGAGGGGACCACTGAAGCTTTCTTT. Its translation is CASSTRGEGTTEAFF.